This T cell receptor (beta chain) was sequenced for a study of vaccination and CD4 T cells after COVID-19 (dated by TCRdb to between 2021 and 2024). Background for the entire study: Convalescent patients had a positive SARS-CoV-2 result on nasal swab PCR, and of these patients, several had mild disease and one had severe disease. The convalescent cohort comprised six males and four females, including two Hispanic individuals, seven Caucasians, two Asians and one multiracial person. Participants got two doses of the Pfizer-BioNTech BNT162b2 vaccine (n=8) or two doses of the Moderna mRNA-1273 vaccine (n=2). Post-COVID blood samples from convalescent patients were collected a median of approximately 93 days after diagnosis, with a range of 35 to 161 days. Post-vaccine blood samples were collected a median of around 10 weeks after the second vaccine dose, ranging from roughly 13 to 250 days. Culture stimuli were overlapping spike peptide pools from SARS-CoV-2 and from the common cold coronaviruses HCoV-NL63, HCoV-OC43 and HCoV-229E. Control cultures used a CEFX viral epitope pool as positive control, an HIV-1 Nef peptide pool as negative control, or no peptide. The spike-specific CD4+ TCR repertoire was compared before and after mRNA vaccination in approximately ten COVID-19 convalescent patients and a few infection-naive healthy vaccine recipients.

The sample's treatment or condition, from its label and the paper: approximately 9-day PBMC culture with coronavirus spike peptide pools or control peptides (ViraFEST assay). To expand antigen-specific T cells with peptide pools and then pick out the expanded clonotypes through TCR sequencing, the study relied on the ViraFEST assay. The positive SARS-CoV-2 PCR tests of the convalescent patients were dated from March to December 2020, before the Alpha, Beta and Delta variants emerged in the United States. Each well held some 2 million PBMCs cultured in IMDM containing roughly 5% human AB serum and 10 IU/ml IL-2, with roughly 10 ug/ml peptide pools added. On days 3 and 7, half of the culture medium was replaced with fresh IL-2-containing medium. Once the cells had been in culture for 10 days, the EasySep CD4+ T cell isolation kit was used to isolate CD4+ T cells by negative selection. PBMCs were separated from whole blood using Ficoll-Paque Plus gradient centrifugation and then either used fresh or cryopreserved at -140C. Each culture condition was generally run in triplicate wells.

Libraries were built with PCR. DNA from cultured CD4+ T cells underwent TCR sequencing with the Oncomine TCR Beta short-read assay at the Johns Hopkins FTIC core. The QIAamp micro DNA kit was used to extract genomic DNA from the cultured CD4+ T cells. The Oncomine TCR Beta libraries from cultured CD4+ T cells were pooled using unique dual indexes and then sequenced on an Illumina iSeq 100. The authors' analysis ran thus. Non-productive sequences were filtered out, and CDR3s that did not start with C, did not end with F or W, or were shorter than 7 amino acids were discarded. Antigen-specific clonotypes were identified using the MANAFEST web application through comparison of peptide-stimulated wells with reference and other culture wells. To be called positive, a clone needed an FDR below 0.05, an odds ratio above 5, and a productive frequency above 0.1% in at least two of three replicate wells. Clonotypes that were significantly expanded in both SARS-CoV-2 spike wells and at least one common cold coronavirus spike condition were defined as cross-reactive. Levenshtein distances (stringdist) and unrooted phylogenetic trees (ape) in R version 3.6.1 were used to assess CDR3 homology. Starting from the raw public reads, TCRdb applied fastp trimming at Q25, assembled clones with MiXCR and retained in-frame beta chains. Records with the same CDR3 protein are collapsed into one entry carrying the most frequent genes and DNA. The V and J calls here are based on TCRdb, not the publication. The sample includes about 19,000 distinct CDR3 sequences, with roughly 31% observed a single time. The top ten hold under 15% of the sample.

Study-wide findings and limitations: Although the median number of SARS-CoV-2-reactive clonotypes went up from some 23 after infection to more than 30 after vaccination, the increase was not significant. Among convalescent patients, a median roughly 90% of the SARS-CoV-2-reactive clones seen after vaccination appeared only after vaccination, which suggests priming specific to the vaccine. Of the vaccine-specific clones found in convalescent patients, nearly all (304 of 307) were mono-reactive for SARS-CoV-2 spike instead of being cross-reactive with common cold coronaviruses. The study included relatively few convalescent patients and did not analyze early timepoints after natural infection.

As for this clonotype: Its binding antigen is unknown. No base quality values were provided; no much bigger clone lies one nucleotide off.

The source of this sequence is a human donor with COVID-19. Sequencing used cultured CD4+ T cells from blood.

This receptor has the CDR3 CSVPGTGNEKLFF. The DNA sequence is as follows: TGCAGCGTACCAGGTACAGGGAATGAAAAACTGTTTTTT. This chain is built from TRBV29-1 and TRBJ1-4; the D segment could be TRBD1, given 6 matching bases. V and J lose 6 bases and 5 bases, and a span of 13 bases separates them. Measured from the cysteine to the phenylalanine, the CDR3 is 13 residues long. The CDR3 DNA has 39 bases and is translated from base 1. For CDR1 and CDR2, the germline V gene lists SQVTM and ANQGSEA. Supplemented by the reference TRBV29-1 and TRBJ1-4 proteins around the CDR3, the complete variable domain is SAVISQKPSRDICQRGTSLTIQCQVDSQVTMMFWYRQQPGQSLTLIATANQGSEATYESGFVIDKFPISRPNLTFSTLTVSNMSPEDSSIYLCSVPGTGNEKLFFGSGTQLSVL.